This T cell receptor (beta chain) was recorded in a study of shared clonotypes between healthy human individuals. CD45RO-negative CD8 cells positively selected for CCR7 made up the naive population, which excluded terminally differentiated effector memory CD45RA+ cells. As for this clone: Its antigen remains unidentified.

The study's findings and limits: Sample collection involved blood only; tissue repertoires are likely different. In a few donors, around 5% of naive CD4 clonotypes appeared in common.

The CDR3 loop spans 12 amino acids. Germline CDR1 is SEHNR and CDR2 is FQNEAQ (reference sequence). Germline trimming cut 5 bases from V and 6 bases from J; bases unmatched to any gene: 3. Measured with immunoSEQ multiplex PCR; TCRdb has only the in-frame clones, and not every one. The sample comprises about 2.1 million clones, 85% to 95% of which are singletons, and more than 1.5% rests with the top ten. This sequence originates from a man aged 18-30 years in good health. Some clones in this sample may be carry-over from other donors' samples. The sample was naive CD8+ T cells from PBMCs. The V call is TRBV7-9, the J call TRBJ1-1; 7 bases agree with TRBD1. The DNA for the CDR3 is TGTGCCAGCAGCCGCCAGGGGGCTGAAGCTTTCTTT. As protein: CASSRQGAEAFF.